This passage covers 28 T cell receptor beta chains from one sample sequenced in a study of spatial heterogeneity in lung cancer. Specified time point: blood at routine non-recurrence follow-up after resection. Without sorting, whole RNA was sequenced from tumor, nontumor lung or frozen PBMC. Via MiXCR, TCRdb re-called the 5' RACE reads, giving one row per CDR3 protein. The table lists around 47,000 distinct CDR3 sequences, less than 9% of them singletons, with roughly 37% in the top ten. Sequences were derived from PBMCs, sampled at follow-up. The origin of the receptors is a female donor with early-stage non-small cell lung cancer.

This clonotype has ten or more counts. The chain has TRBV6-6 and TRBJ1-2; D may be TRBD1 (5 bases). Per germline, CDR1 MNHNY and CDR2 SVGAGI (reference sequence). Trimming shortened V by 5 bases and J by 8 bases, and 15 bases separated the two germline ends. The CDR3 contains 13 residues. The CDR3 DNA reads TGTGCCAGCAGTCCGGGACGGCAGGAAGGCTACACCTTC. It is translated as CASSPGRQEGYTF.

The chain couples TRBV6-1 to TRBJ1-1; D ambiguous. Looked up from germline, CDR1 is MNHNS and CDR2 is SASEGT. V lost 6 bases and J lost 14, with 28 bases in between. The CDR3 has 15 amino acids. This CDR3 reads CASRAQAVPRLVGFF. DNA for the CDR3: TGTGCCAGCAGAGCGCAGGCTGTCCCCCGATTGGTGGGATTCTTT.

This clonotype was detected a few times. The gene calls are TRBV6-1 and TRBJ1-5; D possibly corresponds to TRBD1 (6 bases). CDR3 size: 14 residues. V was shortened by 2 bases and J by 4 bases, with 9 bases between the two germline ends. Germline V gives CDR1 MNHNS, CDR2 SASEGT. Here the CDR3 DNA reads TGTGCCAGCAGTGAAACAGGGAAGAATCAGCCCCAGCATTTT. Protein: CASSETGKNQPQHF.

In its sample, this clonotype was seen a few times. V gene TRBV6-5 combines with J gene TRBJ1-2; 7 nucleotides align to TRBD1. Germline CDR1 and CDR2: MNHEY and SVGAGI. Trimming took 6 bases from V and 3 from J; bases not matched to a gene: 4. The CDR3 extends over 13 amino acids. The chain's CDR3 is CASRSDRDYGYTF. CDR3 bases: TGTGCCAGCAGATCTGACAGGGACTATGGCTACACCTTC.

This clonotype was detected many times. V gene TRBV6-5 combines with J gene TRBJ1-2; a weak D match, TRBD1 (5 bases). CDR3 size: 15 residues. Trimming pared 6 bases from V and 1 base from J, leaving 15 bases between. In germline, CDR1 is MNHEY, CDR2 SVGAGI. The CDR3 DNA is TGTGCCAGCAGCATGTGGGGGAGCGGTAACTATGGCTACACCTTC. Protein: CASSMWGSGNYGYTF.

This clonotype has a count of ten or more. V is TRBV7-9 and J is TRBJ1-1; a weak D match, TRBD1 (5 bases). Germline V lookup: CDR1 SEHNR, CDR2 FQNEAQ (reference sequence). V was clipped by 3 bases and J by 5 bases, with 16 bases between them. CDR3 length equals 15 residues. CDR3 nucleotide sequence: TGTGCCAGCAGCTTTCCCTTTAGGGGCGGAACTGAAGCTTTCTTT. This gives the protein CASSFPFRGGTEAFF.

This clonotype was picked up many times. The chain employs TRBV7-2 and TRBJ2-3; a possible D gene is TRBD2 (6 bases). Trimming stripped 5 bases from V and 5 bases from J, with 14 bases between. This CDR3 comprises 14 residues. Germline CDR1 SGHTA, CDR2 FQGNSA. The CDR3 region is CASSPWGGVDTQYF. Written as DNA, the CDR3 is TGTGCCAGCAGCCCGTGGGGCGGGGTAGATACGCAGTATTTT. The whole variable domain, remainder taken from reference TRBV7-2 and TRBJ2-3, is GAGVSQSPSNKVTEKGKDVELRCDPISGHTALYWYRQSLGQGLEFLIYFQGNSAPDKSGLPSDRFSAERTGGSVSTLTIQRTQQEDSAVYLCASSPWGGVDTQYFGPGTRLTVL.

There are many counts of this clonotype. CDR3 in amino acids: CASSLRSTGLNSNQPQHF. The CDR3 nucleotides read TGTGCCAGCAGCTTACGGTCAACAGGGCTTAATAGCAATCAGCCCCAGCATTTT. This chain uses TRBV7-8 with TRBJ1-5, with D perhaps TRBD1 (6 bases). Per the germline V gene, CDR1 is SGHVS and CDR2 is FQNEAQ. V lost 2 bases and J 0 bases, leaving 17 bases between the germline ends. The CDR3 runs to 18 residues.

This clonotype was counted many times. This rearrangement joins TRBV6-2 or TRBV6-3 to TRBJ2-6; D is unclear. The CDR3 sequence is 13 residues long. The ends were cut back, 6 bases at V and 2 bases at J, with 5 bases in the middle. Germline-derived CDR1 and CDR2 are MNHEY and SVGEGT. CDR3: CASRNPGANVLTF. The CDR3 nucleotides are TGTGCCAGCAGGAACCCTGGGGCCAACGTCCTGACTTTC.

This clonotype was observed a handful of times. The V call is TRBV6-5, the J call TRBJ2-2; TRBD1 aligns across 7 bases. J lost 1 base, V lost 6 bases, and 5 bases had no gene match. The CDR3 is 15 residues long. CDR1 and CDR2 from the germline V gene are MNHEY and SVGAGI. CDR3 sequence: CASRPGQRNTGELFF. CDR3 nucleotides: TGTGCCAGCAGACCGGGACAGAGGAACACCGGGGAGCTGTTTTTT.

Many counts were recorded for this clonotype. This chain joins TRBV6-2 or TRBV6-3 and TRBJ2-1, with D possibly matching TRBD1 (5 bases). Germline values: CDR1 MNHEY, CDR2 SVGEGT. This CDR3 has 17 amino acids. The V end lost 3 bases, the J end lost 3 bases, and 18 bases lay between the germline ends. CDR3 DNA sequence: TGTGCCAGCAGTTATCCTAGAAGCCAGGGCTACTACAATGAGCAGTTCTTC. It codes for CASSYPRSQGYYNEQFF.

This clonotype was observed at least ten times. V usage is TRBV5-1 and J usage is TRBJ1-2, with 10 bases matching TRBD1. The CDR3 has 17 amino acids. CDR1 is SGHRS and CDR2 is YFSETQ in the germline V gene. Trimming at V came to 3 bases and at J to 0 bases, leaving 8 bases not matched to a gene. The CDR3 sequence: CASSYRTGGDSNYGYTF. CDR3 DNA: TGCGCCAGCAGCTATCGGACAGGGGGAGACTCTAACTATGGCTACACCTTC.

In this sample, this clonotype turned up many times. V and J are TRBV10-3 and TRBJ2-6, with D perhaps matching TRBD1 (6 bases). Germline CDR1 and CDR2: ENHRY and SYGVKD. CDR3 length: 19 amino acids. The germline V and J ends were trimmed by 3 bases and 0 bases, with 18 bases remaining between them. As DNA, the CDR3 is TGTGCCATCAGTGAAATCGTGGGGGCGCGAGGCTCTGGGGCCAACGTCCTGACTTTC. Its protein is CAISEIVGARGSGANVLTF.

This clonotype was seen at least ten times. V usage is TRBV6-5 and J usage is TRBJ2-3, with unresolved D. Trimming left V 0 bases short and J 2 bases short, with 9 bases between. This CDR3 contains 15 residues. Germline assignment: CDR1 MNHEY and CDR2 SVGAGI. The CDR3 protein is CASSYSRASTDTQYF. For the CDR3, the DNA is TGTGCCAGCAGTTACTCGAGAGCGTCCACAGATACGCAGTATTTT.

This clonotype turned up a few times. J is TRBJ1-3 and V is TRBV5-1, with D unclear. Trimming left V 4 bases short and J 3 bases short, with 14 bases between. This CDR3 region has 15 residues. Germline V gene lookup returns CDR1 SGHRS and CDR2 YFSETQ. The CDR3 DNA reads TGCGCCAGCAGCCCCCCTTCGGACGTTGGAAACACCATATATTTT. Amino acid sequence: CASSPPSDVGNTIYF.

This clonotype has only a few counts. The V gene is TRBV11-2, the J gene TRBJ2-2, with D perhaps matching TRBD1 or TRBD2 (6 bases each). V lost 5 bases to trimming and J lost 6 bases, with 16 bases between them. From germline, CDR1 is SGHAT and CDR2 FQNNGV. The CDR3 is made up of 15 amino acids. The CDR3 sequence is CASSVRGGRAGELFF. The CDR3 nucleotides are TGTGCCAGCAGCGTCAGAGGGGGGCGAGCCGGGGAGCTGTTTTTT.

This chain joins TRBV2 and TRBJ1-2; weak D call: TRBD1 (5 bases). V lost 3 bases and J lost 4, with 12 bases in between. The CDR3 is made up of 14 amino acids. Germline V gene sequence: CDR1 SNHLY, CDR2 FYNNEI. In DNA, the CDR3 is TGTGCCAGCAGTGAGCCGGGGCGGGGCTATGGCTACACCTTC. Its protein is CASSEPGRGYGYTF.

This clonotype has a handful of counts. One base away lies a much larger clone, so this may be a sequencing read error. V usage is TRBV5-1 and J usage is TRBJ2-7; D ambiguous. V was trimmed by 4 bases and J by 2 bases, leaving 13 bases between them. Germline values: CDR1 SGHRS, CDR2 YFSETQ. This CDR3 region has 14 residues. In nucleotides, the CDR3 is TGCGCCAGCAGCCTGATATCGTCGGCCTACGAGCAGTACTTC. Translating gives CASSLISSAYEQYF.

The chain joins TRBV27 to TRBJ2-2; D remains unclear. The CDR3 runs 12 residues. Germline V gives CDR1 MNHEY, CDR2 SMNVEV (reference sequence). V was trimmed by 6 bases and J by 7 bases, leaving 9 bases between them. CDR3 nucleotide sequence: TGTGCCAGCAGACTTCGAGGCGGGGAGCTGTTTTTT. Its protein is CASRLRGGELFF.

In its sample, this clonotype was seen a few times. J is TRBJ2-7 and V is TRBV11-2, with 7 bases identical to TRBD1. CDR1 and CDR2 (germline): SGHAT, FQNNGV. The junction had 9 bases not matched to a gene; V was cut back by 3 bases and J by 4 bases. The CDR3 length is 15 residues. CDR3 DNA: TGTGCCAGCAGCTTCCAAGGGACAGACAGATACGAGCAGTACTTC. It specifies CASSFQGTDRYEQYF.

Ten or more counts support this clonotype. V gene TRBV7-2 combines with J gene TRBJ2-3; 9 positions agree with TRBD2. Losses at the gene ends were 0 bases for V and 2 bases for J; bases not matched to a gene: 6. CDR1 is SGHTA, CDR2 FQGNSA, per germline. The CDR3 contains 17 residues. CDR3 nucleotides: TGTGCCAGCAGCTTAGCGGTGCTAGCGGGGAACACAGATACGCAGTATTTT. It encodes CASSLAVLAGNTDTQYF.

In its sample, this clonotype ranks as medium-sized. V and J are TRBV5-1 and TRBJ2-1; D ambiguous. Germline CDR1 is SGHRS and CDR2 is YFSETQ. V dropped 7 bases and J dropped 0 bases, with 14 bases sitting between them. The CDR3 spans 15 residues. In DNA form, the CDR3 reads TGCGCCAGCCAGCCGGAGCTGAGCTCCTACAATGAGCAGTTCTTC. The encoded protein is CASQPELSSYNEQFF.

This clonotype was counted between two and nine times. The chain carries TRBV20-1 and TRBJ2-7, with D perhaps TRBD1 (6 bases). CDR1 is DFQATT and CDR2 is SNEGSKA in the germline V gene (reference sequence). The V end was cut by 0 bases, the J end by 5 bases, with 11 bases between. The CDR3 is made up of 13 amino acids. Here the CDR3 reads CSARDLGADEQYF. The CDR3 nucleotides read TGCAGTGCTAGAGATTTGGGGGCGGACGAGCAGTACTTC.

This clonotype showed up many times. This rearrangement joins TRBV5-1 to TRBJ2-2; D remains unclear. V was cut by 2 bases and J by 3 bases, with 11 bases left in between. The CDR3 contains 15 residues. The germline V gene has CDR1 SGHRS and CDR2 YFSETQ. The CDR3 loop is CASSFGQPHTGELFF. For the CDR3, the DNA is TGCGCCAGCAGCTTTGGGCAGCCTCACACCGGGGAGCTGTTTTTT.

This clonotype was counted a few times. This chain connects TRBV5-4 to TRBJ2-1; D perhaps matches TRBD2 (5 bases). Germline V gene data show CDR1 as SGHNT and CDR2 as YYREEE (reference sequence). Trimming took 0 bases from V and 7 from J, leaving 17 bases between them. The CDR3 is 16 amino acids. CDR3 region: CASSLGARVKRNEQFF. Here the CDR3 DNA reads TGTGCCAGCAGCTTGGGGGCGAGGGTTAAGCGTAATGAGCAGTTCTTC. The full variable domain, in which reference TRBV5-4 and TRBJ2-1 provide the parts outside the CDR3, is ETGVTQSPTHLIKTRGQQVTLRCSSQSGHNTVSWYQQALGQGPQFIFQYYREEENGRGNFPPRFSGLQFPNYSSELNVNALELDDSALYLCASSLGARVKRNEQFFGPGTRLTVL.

This clonotype has more than one count but fewer than ten. The chain combines TRBV5-4 with TRBJ2-3; D unclear. Germline CDR1 and CDR2: SGHNT and YYREEE (reference sequence). The CDR3 loop spans 13 amino acids. Trimming shortened V by 0 bases and J by 6 bases, and 8 bases separated the two germline ends. The CDR3 coding sequence is TGTGCCAGCAGCTTGGTGGTAAAGGATACGCAGTATTTT. Encoded protein: CASSLVVKDTQYF.

In this sample, this clonotype turned up many times. The rearrangement uses TRBV18 and TRBJ2-3, with D unclear. Per germline, CDR1 KGHSH and CDR2 LQKENI. There are 15 residues in the CDR3. Trimming removed 1 base from V and 0 bases from J, with 8 bases in between. The CDR3 is CASSPLTTSTDTQYF. The DNA of the CDR3 is TGTGCCAGCTCACCACTCACAACTAGCACAGATACGCAGTATTTT.

This clonotype came up many times. This chain joins TRBV12-3 or TRBV12-4 and TRBJ2-5, with 9 positions matching TRBD2. Trimming took 4 bases from V and 4 from J; bases not matched to a gene: 4. The CDR3 covers 14 residues. The CDR3 DNA follows: TGTGCCAGCAGTTCCGCGGGGGGGCCAGAGACCCAGTACTTC. It yields the protein CASSSAGGPETQYF.